What follows are 5 T cell receptor beta chains derived from one specimen sequenced in a study of T cell responses to AZD1222 COVID-19 vaccine. The repertoire was sequenced with immunoSEQ multiplex PCR; TCRdb's copy has only in-frame clones and lacks some. The profile covers 120,000 or so clones, with about 90% appearing a single time and 1.1% taken by the ten largest. Sequences were derived from peripheral blood, sampled on day 0 of AZD1222 vaccination. The receptors here all came from an adult in good health.

This chain uses TRBV27 with TRBJ1-1, with D unresolved. V was clipped by 7 bases and J by 3 bases, with 12 bases between them. The CDR3 has 13 amino acids. Germline V gene lookup returns CDR1 MNHEY and CDR2 SMNVEV (reference sequence). Here the CDR3 reads CASKRGLYTEAFF. DNA for the CDR3: TGTGCCAGCAAGCGTGGTCTGTACACTGAAGCTTTCTTT.

This chain's CDR3 is CASSSRATNSPLHF. The CDR3 region has the DNA TGCGCCAGCAGCTCCCGGGCTACAAATTCACCCCTCCACTTT. The chain joins TRBV5-1 to TRBJ1-6, with D uncertain. Germline lookup yields CDR1 SGHRS and CDR2 YFSETQ. The CDR3 contains 14 residues. V was clipped by 3 bases and J by 7 bases, with 11 bases between them.

The rearrangement links TRBV21-1 to TRBJ1-5. TRBV21-1 counts as a pseudogene. This CDR3 contains 20 residues. The CDR3 nucleotides read TGTGCCAGCAGCAAACGGTCGGTCGGGGGCGGACCGCTGAGAAATCAGCCCCAGCATTTT. Its translation is CASSKRSVGGGPLRNQPQHF.

This clone was observed a single time. The V and J genes are TRBV5-4 and TRBJ1-2; D call uncertain. From germline, CDR1 is SGHNT and CDR2 YYREEE (reference sequence). The CDR3 is 13 amino acids. V lost 5 bases and J lost 1, with 9 bases in between. This CDR3 reads CASSLDSNYGYTF. The CDR3 DNA sequence: TGTGCCAGCAGTTTAGATAGTAACTATGGCTACACCTTC.

This chain connects TRBV20-1 to TRBJ1-2, with D hard to call. CDR1 is DFQATT, CDR2 SNEGSKA, per germline (reference sequence). This CDR3 is 13 amino acids long. Trimming pared 3 bases from V and 8 bases from J, leaving 16 bases between. CDR3 DNA: TGCAGTGCTAGTCCCCAGGCAGGCGACGGCTACACCTTC. Translation gives CSASPQAGDGYTF.